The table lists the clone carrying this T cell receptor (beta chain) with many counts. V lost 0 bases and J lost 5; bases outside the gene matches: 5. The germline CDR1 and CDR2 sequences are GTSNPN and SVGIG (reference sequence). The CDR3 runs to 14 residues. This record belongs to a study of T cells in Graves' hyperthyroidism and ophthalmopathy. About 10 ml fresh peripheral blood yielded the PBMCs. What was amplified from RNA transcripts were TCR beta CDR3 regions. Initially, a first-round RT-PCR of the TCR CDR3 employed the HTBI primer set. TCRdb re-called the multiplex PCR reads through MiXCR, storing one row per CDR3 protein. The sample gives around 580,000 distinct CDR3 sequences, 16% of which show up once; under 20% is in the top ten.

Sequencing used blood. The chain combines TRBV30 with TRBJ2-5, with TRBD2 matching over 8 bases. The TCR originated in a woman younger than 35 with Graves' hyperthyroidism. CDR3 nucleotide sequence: TGTGCCTGGAGTGTACTAGCTAGCGGGGAGACCCAGTACTTC. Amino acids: CAWSVLASGETQYF. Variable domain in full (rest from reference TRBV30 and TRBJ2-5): SQTIHQWPATLVQPVGSPLSLECTVEGTSNPNLYWYRQAAGRGLQLLFYSVGIGQISSEVPQNLSASRPQDRQFILSSKKLLLSDSGFYLCAWSVLASGETQYFGPGTRLLVL.